The clone carrying this TCR beta chain was seen a handful of times. Preparation of the TCRbeta library used unique molecular identifiers. One entry per CDR3 protein, called by TCRdb with MiXCR from the PCR reads. Here the sample spans approximately 350,000 distinct CDR3 sequences, under 13% being singletons. The sample belongs to a study of T-cell reconstitution after alpha-beta-depleted transplantation in children. The CDR3 covers 15 residues. Germline V lookup: CDR1 LGHDT, CDR2 YNNKEL (reference sequence). Trimming took off 4 bases at V and 4 bases at J, with 11 bases between the two ends. This sequence was found in a human donor who donated a stem cell graft to a child with acute lymphoblastic leukemia. This material consisted of PBMCs from the stem cell graft donor, taken from the stem cell graft. The chain carries TRBV3-1 and TRBJ2-6; D ambiguous. CDR3 amino acids: CASSRGNSGANVLTF. DNA of the CDR3: TGTGCCAGCAGCCGTGGAAACTCAGGGGCCAACGTCCTGACTTTC.